Presented here are 13 T cell receptor beta chains from one specimen sequenced in a study of low-dose radiotherapy and immunotherapy resistance in tumors. Both TCRalpha and TCRbeta chains were reverse transcribed with V-gene-specific primers. It was with a constant-region primer and a V-primer adapter that TCRs were amplified over roughly 20 PCR cycles. TCRdb reprocessed the reads with MiXCR, giving one entry per CDR3 protein. The table has tens of thousands of distinct CDR3 sequences, 20% to 25% seen once; the top ten hold 9.5% to 15%. The sample's time point: after trial treatment. Treatment reported: LDRT plus nivolumab, ipilimumab, low-dose cyclophosphamide and aspirin (RACIN trial). Sequenced here: PBMCs, sampled after low-dose radiotherapy plus immunotherapy. The origin of the receptors is a female donor with ovarian cancer.

At least ten counts were recorded for this clonotype. V is TRBV27 and J is TRBJ2-6; D unclear. Trimming cost V 6 bases and J 1 base, with 7 bases left between them. In germline, CDR1 is MNHEY, CDR2 SMNVEV (reference sequence). This CDR3 has 14 residues. CDR3 bases: TGTGCCAGCAGATTCCTGTCTGGGGCCAACGTCCTGACTTTC. Its protein product is CASRFLSGANVLTF. Looking up the rest from reference TRBV27 and TRBJ2-6 gives the full variable domain: EAQVTQNPRYLITVTGKKLTVTCSQNMNHEYMSWYRQDPGLGLRQIYYSMNVEVTDKGDVPEGYKVSRKEKRNFPLILESPSPNQTSLYFCASRFLSGANVLTFGAGSRLTVL.

This clonotype appeared many times. J is TRBJ2-2 and V is TRBV6-2 or TRBV6-3, with 14 bases matching TRBD2. Germline assignment: CDR1 MNHEY and CDR2 SVGEGT. This CDR3 is built from 21 residues. The V and J ends lost 7 bases and 4 bases, in that order; junction bases with no gene match: 20. The CDR3 DNA reads as TGTGCCAGCATTCCCCTCGGGGGACTAGCGGGAGCCACGGGTGCCACCGGGGAGCTGTTTTTT. Protein product: CASIPLGGLAGATGATGELFF.

This clonotype was counted ten times or more. The chain joins TRBV10-3 to TRBJ2-7; TRBD1 matches at 9 bases. Germline V gives CDR1 ENHRY, CDR2 SYGVKD. J was trimmed by 7 bases and V by 7 bases; bases with no gene match: 5. The CDR3 is 12 amino acids. The CDR3 region has the DNA TGTGCCATCACCCCGGGACAGGGAGAGCAGTACTTC. This translates into CAITPGQGEQYF.

This clonotype occurred many times. The gene calls are TRBV19 and TRBJ1-5; D is possibly TRBD1 (5 bases). The CDR3 contains 15 residues. Trimming shortened V by 3 bases and J by 6 bases, and 15 bases separated the two germline ends. Germline CDR1 reads LNHDA; CDR2 reads SQIVND (reference sequence). The DNA of the CDR3 is TGTGCCAGTAGTATTAGGAGGGACCGGCGTCAGCCCCAGCATTTT. Amino acid sequence: CASSIRRDRRQPQHF.

Points on this clonotype: It is likely a read error: a sequence one base away is far more abundant. This chain's CDR3 is CATSDSVSGVSPYNEQYF. DNA for the CDR3: TGTGCCACCAGTGATTCAGTGAGCGGGGTGTCTCCCTACAATGAGCAGTACTTC. The genes are TRBV24-1 and TRBJ2-7, with 7 bases matching TRBD2. The CDR3 loop spans 18 amino acids. The ends lost 2 bases at V and 7 bases at J; junction bases unmatched: 19. Germline loops: CDR1 KGHDR, CDR2 SFDVKD.

The chain uses TRBV7-8 and TRBJ2-7; possibly TRBD1 for D (6 bases). CDR3 length equals 17 residues. V shed 2 bases and J shed 4 bases, with 21 bases lying between them. Germline loops: CDR1 SGHVS, CDR2 FQNEAQ. As DNA, the CDR3 is TGTGCCAGCAGCTTAAGAGAGGACAGCCCTCGAGGGTACGAGCAGTACTTC. It yields the protein CASSLREDSPRGYEQYF. The entire variable domain, with the rest obtained from reference TRBV7-8 and TRBJ2-7, is as follows: GAGVSQSPRYKVAKRGQDVALRCDPISGHVSLFWYQQALGQGPEFLTYFQNEAQLDKSGLPSDRFFAERPEGSVSTLKIQRTQQEDSAVYLCASSLREDSPRGYEQYFGPGTRLTVT.

CDR3: CASSRQGGLNEQFF. CDR3 DNA sequence: TGTGCCAGCAGCAGACAGGGAGGATTGAATGAGCAGTTCTTC. V gene TRBV28 combines with J gene TRBJ2-1, with D tentatively TRBD1 (7 bases). The CDR3 is 14 amino acids. V was trimmed by 6 bases and J by 7 bases, leaving 16 bases between them. Germline V CDR1 and CDR2: MDHEN, SYDVKM.

This clonotype was counted many times. CDR3 residues: CASSVGTSGGASEQFF. CDR3 sequence (DNA): TGTGCCAGCAGTGTCGGAACTAGCGGGGGGGCCAGTGAGCAGTTCTTC. The rearrangement joins TRBV2 to TRBJ2-1; TRBD2 aligns across 13 bases. CDR3 length: 16 residues. V lost 4 bases to trimming and J lost 9 bases; unmatched junction nucleotides: 9. Germline values: CDR1 SNHLY, CDR2 FYNNEI.

This clonotype was found many times. The chain uses TRBV29-1 and TRBJ1-3; D not resolved. CDR3 length: 15 residues. Germline assignment: CDR1 SQVTM and CDR2 ANQGSEA. V lost 4 bases to trimming and J lost 4 bases, with 17 bases between them. This chain's CDR3 is CSVVLSRDAGNTIYF. The CDR3 DNA reads as TGCAGCGTTGTGCTCTCCCGGGATGCCGGAAACACCATATATTTT.

This clonotype was seen at least ten times. The rearrangement links TRBV15 to TRBJ2-7; 7 bases fit TRBD1. Per germline, CDR1 LNHNV and CDR2 YYDKDF (reference sequence). After removal of 0 bases from V and 3 bases from J, the junction contained 5 bases not matched to a gene. The CDR3 has 15 residues. CDR3 DNA sequence: TGTGCCACCAGCAGAGATGTGGGACAGTTCTACGAGCAGTACTTC. Its translation is CATSRDVGQFYEQYF. The full variable domain, with the rest looked up from reference TRBV15 and TRBJ2-7, is DAMVIQNPRYQVTQFGKPVTLSCSQTLNHNVMYWYQQKSSQAPKLLFHYYDKDFNNEADTPDNFQSRRPNTSFCFLDIRSPGLGDTAMYLCATSRDVGQFYEQYFGPGTRLTVT.

This clonotype was detected ten times or more. The gene calls are TRBV20-1 and TRBJ2-3; D is unclear. The CDR3 has 11 amino acids. V lost 1 base, J lost 5 bases, and 4 bases lay in between. CDR1 and CDR2 from the germline V gene are DFQATT and SNEGSKA (reference sequence). The DNA of the CDR3 is TGCAGTGCTAGAGTTAGAGATACGCAGTATTTT. Its protein product is CSARVRDTQYF.

This clonotype was detected ten times or more. The V call is TRBV20-1, the J call TRBJ2-5, with a tentative D call TRBD2 (5 bases). The V end was cut by 0 bases, the J end by 1 base, with 12 bases between. CDR3 length: 15 amino acids. Germline-derived CDR1 and CDR2 are DFQATT and SNEGSKA (reference sequence). The CDR3 sequence: CSARDGGFIQETQYF. The CDR3 coding sequence is TGCAGTGCTAGAGATGGAGGCTTCATCCAAGAGACCCAGTACTTC.

The chain joins TRBV6-2 or TRBV6-3 to TRBJ2-7, with TRBD2 matching over 7 bases. This CDR3 region has 12 residues. The germline V gene has CDR1 MNHEY and CDR2 SVGEGT. V lost 8 bases to trimming and J lost 3 bases; unmatched junction nucleotides: 4. The CDR3 sequence: CASRPGGYEQYF. CDR3 nucleotide sequence: TGTGCCAGCCGACCGGGAGGCTACGAGCAGTACTTC.